The TCR beta chain described here comes from a study of blood T cell repertoires in COVID-19. Study information: Samples representing acute and convalescent COVID-19 were sourced from the United States, Italy and Spain. T cells, B-cell-depleted T cells, or PBMCs provided the cDNA or gDNA that served as material.

As handled by the study authors: Scientists estimated how many nucleated cells there were by amplifying reference gene primers. Generated by immunoSEQ multiplex PCR, the TCRdb table keeps only in-frame clones and is missing some. That table supplies the V and J calls and clone size; D and trimming were determined from the DNA. The sample comprises about 89,000 clones, 88% of which are singletons, and 0.47% rests with the top ten. V lost 3 bases, J lost 4 bases, and 10 bases lay in between. CDR3 size: 14 residues. CDR1 and CDR2 (germline): SNHLY, FYNNEI. The rearrangement joins TRBV2 to TRBJ1-5; weak D call: TRBD1 (5 bases). The specimen sequenced was peripheral blood. The TCR sequence derives from a man between 60 and 75 years old with acute or convalescent COVID-19. In DNA, the CDR3 is TGTGCCAGCAGTGAGGGGGGGGGTAATCAGCCCCAGCATTTT. It codes for CASSEGGGNQPQHF.